This TCR beta chain was sequenced during a study of shared clonotypes between healthy human individuals. Study-level information: A couple of women and a few men aged 18 to 49 made up the donors.

Germline loops: CDR1 SGHTA, CDR2 FQGNSA. This CDR3 comprises 15 residues. Between the trimmed V and J ends, which lost 3 bases and 5 bases, there was a span of 17 bases. Measured with immunoSEQ multiplex PCR; TCRdb has only the in-frame clones, and not every one. The data hold more than 450,000 clones, with 60% to 85% observed a single time. The genes are TRBV7-2 and TRBJ2-7, with D possibly matching TRBD2 (6 bases). The receptor comes from a woman between 40 and 50 years old in good health. Some clones in this sample may be carry-over from other donors' samples. Sequencing was carried out using PBMCs. In DNA form, the CDR3 reads TGTGCCAGCAGCTTCGGCGGGAACCGTGACCACGAGCAGTACTTC. It codes for CASSFGGNRDHEQYF. The full variable domain, completed using reference TRBV7-2 and TRBJ2-7, is GAGVSQSPSNKVTEKGKDVELRCDPISGHTALYWYRQSLGQGLEFLIYFQGNSAPDKSGLPSDRFSAERTGGSVSTLTIQRTQQEDSAVYLCASSFGGNRDHEQYFGPGTRLTVT.